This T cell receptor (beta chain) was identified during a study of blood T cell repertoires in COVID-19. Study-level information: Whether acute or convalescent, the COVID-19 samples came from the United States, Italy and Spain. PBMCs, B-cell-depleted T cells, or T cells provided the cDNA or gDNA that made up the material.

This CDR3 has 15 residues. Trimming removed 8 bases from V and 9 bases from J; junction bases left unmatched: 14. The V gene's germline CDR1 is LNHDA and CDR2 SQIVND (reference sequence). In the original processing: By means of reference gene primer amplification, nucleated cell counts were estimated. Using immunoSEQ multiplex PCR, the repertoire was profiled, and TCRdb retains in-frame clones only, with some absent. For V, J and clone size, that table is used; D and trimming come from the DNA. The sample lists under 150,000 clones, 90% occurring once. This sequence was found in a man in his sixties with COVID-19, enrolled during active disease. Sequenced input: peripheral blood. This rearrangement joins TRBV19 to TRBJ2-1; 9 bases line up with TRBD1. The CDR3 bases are TGTGCCAGTTCTCTCCGGGACAGGGCAAGTATTGAGCAGTTCTTC. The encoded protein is CASSLRDRASIEQFF.